This T cell receptor beta chain was captured in a study of T-cell reconstitution after alpha-beta-depleted transplantation in children. After removal of 4 bases from V and 5 bases from J, the junction contained 9 bases not matched to a gene. The CDR3 covers 14 residues. CDR1 is SQVTM and CDR2 is ANQGSEA in the germline V gene. This clonotype was seen a few times. Preparation of the TCRbeta library used unique molecular identifiers. Using its own MiXCR run on the PCR reads, TCRdb lists one record per CDR3 protein. The data contain 90,000 to 100,000 distinct CDR3 sequences, 23% of them singletons. The chain joins TRBV29-1 to TRBJ1-2; 8 bases are shared with TRBD1. The sample consisted of PBMCs, taken before TCRalphabeta/CD19-depleted stem cell transplant. The source of this sequence is a boy aged 2-15 years with acute lymphoblastic leukemia, due to receive a stem cell transplant. The CDR3 DNA sequence: TGCAGCGTTGGGCAGGGGGCTAAGGGGTATGGCTACACCTTC. It is translated as CSVGQGAKGYGYTF.